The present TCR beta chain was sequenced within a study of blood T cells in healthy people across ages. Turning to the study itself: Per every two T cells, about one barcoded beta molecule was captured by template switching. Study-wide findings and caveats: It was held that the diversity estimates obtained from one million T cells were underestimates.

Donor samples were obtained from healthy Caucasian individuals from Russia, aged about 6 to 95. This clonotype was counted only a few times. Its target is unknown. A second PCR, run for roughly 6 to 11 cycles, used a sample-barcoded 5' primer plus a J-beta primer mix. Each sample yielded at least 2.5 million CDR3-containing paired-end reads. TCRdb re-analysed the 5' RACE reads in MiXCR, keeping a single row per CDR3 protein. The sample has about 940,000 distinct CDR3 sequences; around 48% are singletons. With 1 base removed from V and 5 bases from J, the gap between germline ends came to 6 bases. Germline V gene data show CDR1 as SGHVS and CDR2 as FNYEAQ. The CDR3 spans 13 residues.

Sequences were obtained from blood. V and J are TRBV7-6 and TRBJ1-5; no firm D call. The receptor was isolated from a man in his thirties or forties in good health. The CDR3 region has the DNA TGTGCCAGCAGCTTAGGGCAGTATCAGCCCCAGCATTTT. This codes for CASSLGQYQPQHF.